The 17 T cell receptor beta chains listed next were all sequenced from one sample in a study of blood T cell repertoires in COVID-19. Only in-frame clones appear in the TCRdb table, and some are missing; sequencing was by immunoSEQ multiplex PCR. The top ten clones hold about 6.7% of a sample with some 260,000 clones, more than 70% of them seen once. The sample taken for sequencing was peripheral blood. The receptors originated from a woman between 25 and 40 years old with COVID-19, enrolled during active disease.

For the CDR3, the DNA is TGTGCCAGCAGCTTATCCCAGGGGGCTGAAGAGACCCAGTACTTC. Translated: CASSLSQGAEETQYF. The chain recombines TRBV11-2 with TRBJ2-5; TRBD1 aligns across 8 bases. The V and J ends lost 2 bases and 3 bases, in that order; junction bases with no gene match: 5. This CDR3 has 15 amino acids. Germline assignment: CDR1 SGHAT and CDR2 FQNNGV.

The rearrangement joins TRBV10-3 to TRBJ1-1; D is possibly TRBD1 (6 bases). Trimming removed 0 bases from V and 4 bases from J, with 21 bases in between. Germline V CDR1 and CDR2: ENHRY, SYGVKD. This CDR3 region has 18 residues. CDR3 sequence reads: CAISESPTAAGGSTEAFF. The CDR3 DNA follows: TGTGCCATCAGTGAGTCCCCAACTGCCGCGGGGGGCTCCACTGAAGCTTTCTTT.

J is TRBJ2-1 and V is TRBV10-3; 7 bases agree with TRBD1. CDR1 and CDR2 from the germline V gene are ENHRY and SYGVKD. The CDR3 runs 11 residues. J gave up 16 bases and V 3 bases, and 6 bases lay outside the gene matches. DNA of the CDR3: TGTGCCATCAGTGAATGGACAGGAGTATTCTTC. As protein: CAISEWTGVFF.

The V gene is TRBV6-1, the J gene TRBJ1-1; a possible D gene is TRBD1 (5 bases). Germline V gene lookup returns CDR1 MNHNS and CDR2 SASEGT. The ends were cut back, 2 bases at V and 4 bases at J, with 11 bases in the middle. This CDR3 has 14 residues. CDR3 in DNA: TGTGCCAGCAGTGAATTAGGGGTGGGCACTGAAGCTTTCTTT. As protein: CASSELGVGTEAFF.

The chain employs TRBV4-1 and TRBJ2-1; a weak D match, TRBD1 (6 bases). Per germline, CDR1 MGHRA and CDR2 YSYEKL. CDR3 length: 13 amino acids. V was trimmed by 6 bases and J by 3 bases, leaving 9 bases between them. CDR3 region: CASSYRDYNEQFF. Here the CDR3 DNA reads TGCGCCAGCAGTTACAGGGACTACAATGAGCAGTTCTTC.

J is TRBJ1-1 and V is TRBV29-1; possibly TRBD1 for D (5 bases). The V end was cut by 4 bases, the J end by 6 bases, with 27 bases between. The CDR3 runs to 17 residues. Per germline, CDR1 SQVTM and CDR2 ANQGSEA. The CDR3 nucleotides are TGCAGCGTTGCTTCCAGGGTCGGGTCTAGGGTGCGCCCTGAAGCTTTCTTT. Its protein product is CSVASRVGSRVRPEAFF.

The chain recombines TRBV6-2 or TRBV6-3 with TRBJ1-6; 7 bases are shared with TRBD1. J lost 7 bases, V lost 5 bases, and 8 bases had no gene match. The CDR3 contains 15 residues. The germline V gene has CDR1 MNHEY and CDR2 SVGEGT. The CDR3 nucleotides are TGTGCCAGCAGTCCGTCGGACAGGCCCAATTCACCCCTCCACTTT. It encodes CASSPSDRPNSPLHF.

The gene calls are TRBV6-2 or TRBV6-3 and TRBJ2-5, with no clear D. Germline V lookup: CDR1 MNHEY, CDR2 SVGEGT. This CDR3 has 13 amino acids. Trimming left V 1 base short and J 5 bases short, with 8 bases between. The CDR3 is CASSYFKRETQYF. CDR3 nucleotides: TGTGCCAGCAGTTACTTTAAGAGGGAGACCCAGTACTTC.

The chain combines TRBV28 with TRBJ2-5; TRBD2 matches at 10 bases. The J segment lost 1 base and the V segment lost 7 bases, leaving 18 bases of the junction unmatched. Germline assignment: CDR1 MDHEN and CDR2 SYDVKM. CDR3 length: 19 amino acids. The CDR3 DNA sequence: TGTGCCAGCACCCCCCGGTGGAGCGGGGGGGCGCGGCTCCAAGAGACCCAGTACTTC. Residues: CASTPRWSGGARLQETQYF. Full variable domain (remainder filled in from reference TRBV28 and TRBJ2-5): DVKVTQSSRYLVKRTGEKVFLECVQDMDHENMFWYRQDPGLGLRLIYFSYDVKMKEKGDIPEGYSVSREKKERFSLILESASTNQTSMYLCASTPRWSGGARLQETQYFGPGTRLLVL.

This chain uses TRBV10-3 with TRBJ1-2; D is possibly TRBD1 (6 bases). Germline assignment: CDR1 ENHRY and CDR2 SYGVKD. V lost 10 bases and J lost 8, with 14 bases in between. The CDR3 consists of 11 residues. CDR3: CATQTGGGYTF. CDR3 nucleotides: TGTGCCACCCAGACAGGCGGCGGCTACACCTTC.

The chain employs TRBV7-9 and TRBJ1-4; perhaps TRBD1 as D (6 bases). Germline V lookup: CDR1 SEHNR, CDR2 FQNEAQ (reference sequence). The CDR3 has 14 amino acids. Trimming pared 4 bases from V and 6 bases from J, leaving 12 bases between. As DNA, the CDR3 is TGTGCCAGCAGCTCGTCAGGGGTTGATGAAAAACTGTTTTTT. Residues: CASSSSGVDEKLFF.

V is TRBV11-2 and J is TRBJ2-3; the D gene is possibly TRBD1 (6 bases). The CDR3 totals 12 residues. Germline lookup yields CDR1 SGHAT and CDR2 FQNNGV. V lost 11 bases and J lost 6, with 15 bases in between. The CDR3 protein is CASRGRRDTQYF. In DNA form, the CDR3 reads TGTGCCTCCAGGGGCCGACGGGATACGCAGTATTTT.

The chain carries TRBV2 and TRBJ1-1, with 8 bases matching TRBD1. Germline assignment: CDR1 SNHLY and CDR2 FYNNEI. The CDR3 spans 16 residues. J lost 2 bases, V lost 3 bases, and 8 bases had no gene match. For the CDR3, the DNA is TGTGCCAGCAGTGAGGACAGGGCCGGACCAAACACTGAAGCTTTCTTT. Its translation: CASSEDRAGPNTEAFF.

A few counts support this clone. The chain uses TRBV6-2 or TRBV6-3 and TRBJ2-1, with 8 bases fitting TRBD2. V lost 5 bases to trimming and J lost 0 bases; unmatched junction nucleotides: 0. The V gene's germline CDR1 is MNHEY and CDR2 SVGEGT. The CDR3 loop spans 14 amino acids. In DNA, the CDR3 is TGTGCCAGCAGTAGCGGGAGCTCCTACAATGAGCAGTTCTTC. Its translation: CASSSGSSYNEQFF.

V gene TRBV7-9 combines with J gene TRBJ2-5, with 14 bases fitting TRBD2. Losses at the gene ends were 5 bases for V and 4 bases for J; bases not matched to a gene: 6. Germline V gene sequence: CDR1 SEHNR, CDR2 FQNEAQ (reference sequence). This CDR3 comprises 16 residues. The CDR3 coding sequence is TGTGCCAGCAGCGTGGGACTAGCGGGAGATGGAGAGACCCAGTACTTC. This translates into CASSVGLAGDGETQYF.

This clone occurred once. The chain carries TRBV12-3 or TRBV12-4 and TRBJ1-5; no definite D call. V lost 6 bases and J 1 base, leaving 7 bases between the germline ends. The CDR3 is 13 residues long. The DNA of the CDR3 is TGTGCCAGCAGCCCAAGCAGCAATCAGCCCCAGCATTTT. It encodes CASSPSSNQPQHF.

The gene calls are TRBV21-1 and TRBJ2-7; TRBD1, as called in the table, went unchecked against the DNA. TRBV21-1 is given as a pseudogene. This CDR3 has 12 amino acids. DNA of the CDR3: TGTGCCTTACTCAGAGACAACTACGAGCAGTACGTC. Translated, it gives CALLRDNYEQYV.